This is a list of T cell receptor beta chains from one sample in a study of CD8 T cells in ankylosing spondylitis. TCRdb called the 5' RACE reads again in MiXCR, with one record for every CDR3 protein. This sample has 80,000 to 100,000 distinct CDR3 sequences; roughly 10% occur once, and the top ten carry approximately 4.6%. Sequenced sample: blood, either unsorted or a sorted T cell fraction (not recorded which). The receptors originated from a male donor with ankylosing spondylitis or in good health (not recorded which). CDR3s leave out the opening cysteine and the closing phenylalanine or tryptophan. Expanded clones get a size class; other rows say once, few or many, or leave the size out.

v_gene: TRBV6-5
abundance: many
j_gene: TRBJ2-5
CDR3aa: ASTSSGETQY

v_gene: TRBV7-2
abundance: few
j_gene: TRBJ2-5
CDR3aa: ASSKIGTSGGETQY

v_gene: TRBV7-2
abundance: -
j_gene: TRBJ2-4
CDR3aa: ASSSRQGGNIQY

v_gene: TRBV15
abundance: many
j_gene: TRBJ2-7
CDR3aa: ATSRDLSYEQY

v_gene: TRBV24-1
abundance: many
j_gene: TRBJ1-1
CDR3aa: ATSDRRTGRGTEAF

v_gene: TRBV6-1
abundance: few
j_gene: TRBJ2-1
CDR3aa: ASRALAGEIDEQF

v_gene: TRBV27
abundance: many
j_gene: TRBJ2-1
CDR3aa: ASSPPGGMAYNEQF

v_gene: TRBV5-1
abundance: many
j_gene: TRBJ2-2
CDR3aa: ASSFGGGTTGELF

v_gene: TRBV7-2
abundance: -
j_gene: TRBJ2-2
CDR3aa: ASSLVSWGQTGELF

v_gene: TRBV4-1
abundance: few
j_gene: TRBJ1-2
CDR3aa: ASSQPTGEYGYT

v_gene: TRBV14
abundance: -
j_gene: TRBJ2-2
CDR3aa: ASRQGRMNTGELF

v_gene: TRBV19
abundance: once
j_gene: TRBJ2-2
CDR3aa: ASSMVAGAGVTGELF

v_gene: TRBV6-1
abundance: many
j_gene: TRBJ2-7
CDR3aa: ASRATGTGFHEQY

v_gene: TRBV25-1
abundance: -
j_gene: TRBJ1-6
CDR3aa: ASSEFRNPDSPLH

v_gene: TRBV2
abundance: few
j_gene: TRBJ2-3
CDR3aa: ASMPGQGTDTQY

v_gene: TRBV2
abundance: many
j_gene: TRBJ2-5
CDR3aa: ASSENETQY

v_gene: TRBV29-1
abundance: many
j_gene: TRBJ2-3
CDR3aa: SVRGGPRGDTQY

v_gene: TRBV20-1
abundance: many
j_gene: TRBJ2-1
CDR3aa: SARDVGLESHEQF

v_gene: TRBV7-6
abundance: many
j_gene: TRBJ2-5
CDR3aa: ASSFSGGYQETQY

v_gene: TRBV5-1
abundance: -
j_gene: TRBJ1-2
CDR3aa: ASSPTGNGYT

v_gene: TRBV19
abundance: -
j_gene: TRBJ2-7
CDR3aa: ASSAGLAGTYEQY

v_gene: TRBV29-1
abundance: many
j_gene: TRBJ1-2
CDR3aa: SVVRSHGYT

v_gene: TRBV7-9
abundance: many
j_gene: TRBJ2-2
CDR3aa: ASSSGRNTGELF

v_gene: TRBV20-1
abundance: many
j_gene: TRBJ2-5
CDR3aa: SARMGDRVLAGGWEETQY

v_gene: TRBV15
abundance: many
j_gene: TRBJ1-5
CDR3aa: ATSRDLRRQGGQPQH

v_gene: TRBV4-1
abundance: many
j_gene: TRBJ1-5
CDR3aa: ASSQDSRQLYQPQH

v_gene: TRBV6-1
abundance: many
j_gene: TRBJ1-2
CDR3aa: ASRTGSGNYGYT

v_gene: TRBV28
abundance: -
j_gene: TRBJ2-5
CDR3aa: ASSFDTSGGGETQY

v_gene: TRBV28
abundance: -
j_gene: TRBJ1-3
CDR3aa: ASSLQSSGNTIY

v_gene: TRBV28
abundance: many
j_gene: TRBJ2-2
CDR3aa: ASSIRGLTGELF

v_gene: TRBV28
abundance: many
j_gene: TRBJ1-3
CDR3aa: ASNQQGGRLRTIY

v_gene: TRBV7-2
abundance: many
j_gene: TRBJ2-5
CDR3aa: ASREGAGETQY

v_gene: TRBV12-3/TRBV12-4
abundance: many
j_gene: TRBJ2-3
CDR3aa: ASSSLSGIATDTQY

v_gene: TRBV20-1
abundance: many
j_gene: TRBJ2-7
CDR3aa: SARGTSSTVYEQY

v_gene: TRBV6-1
abundance: many
j_gene: TRBJ1-1
CDR3aa: ASTQPFGYGDSSEAF

v_gene: TRBV27
abundance: few
j_gene: TRBJ2-3
CDR3aa: ASRFRGSRDTQY

v_gene: TRBV5-1
abundance: many
j_gene: TRBJ1-4
CDR3aa: ASSHGQGPEKLF

v_gene: TRBV4-2
abundance: -
j_gene: TRBJ2-3
CDR3aa: ASSHPAGGPTDTQY

v_gene: TRBV29-1
abundance: many
j_gene: TRBJ2-3
CDR3aa: SVETSGATDTQY

v_gene: TRBV7-2
abundance: -
j_gene: TRBJ2-1
CDR3aa: ASSLVGAGGLNEQF

v_gene: TRBV9
abundance: many
j_gene: TRBJ2-3
CDR3aa: ASSVEGSADTQY

v_gene: TRBV7-8
abundance: many
j_gene: TRBJ2-7
CDR3aa: ASSPRNGRGYEQY